One and the same sample provided the 20 T cell receptor beta chains below, sequenced in a study of chemoradiotherapy in HPV16-positive cancers. Measured with immunoSEQ multiplex PCR; TCRdb has only the in-frame clones, and not every one. The sample has more than 2,000 clones, approximately 90% seen once. The sequences come from tumor tissue, collected from a patient who underwent chemoradiotherapy. The receptors were sampled from a human donor with HPV-associated anogenital cancer.

This rearrangement joins TRBV4-2 to TRBJ2-2; TRBD1 might be the D (5 bases). CDR1 and CDR2 from the germline V gene are LGHNA and YNFKEQ. The CDR3 loop spans 14 amino acids. The V and J ends lost 0 bases and 6 bases respectively, with 8 bases between them. The CDR3 loop is CASSQDRGPGELFF. CDR3 nucleotide sequence: TGTGCCAGCAGCCAAGATAGGGGCCCCGGGGAGCTGTTTTTT.

This clone was picked up one time. The J gene is TRBJ1-1, the V gene TRBV11-1; tentative D call: TRBD1 (6 bases). The V gene lost 4 bases and the J gene lost 4 bases, with 16 bases spanning the gap. The CDR3 runs to 15 residues. The germline V gene encodes CDR1 SGHAT and CDR2 FQDESV (reference sequence). CDR3 DNA: TGTGCCAGCAGCTCAACAGGGACCCGTGCCACTGAAGCTTTCTTT. The encoded protein is CASSSTGTRATEAFF.

This chain connects TRBV7-2 to TRBJ1-2, with a possible D match to TRBD1 (6 bases). Germline CDR1 is SGHTA and CDR2 is FQGNSA. The CDR3 contains 14 residues. V was clipped by 4 bases and J by 6 bases, with 15 bases between them. CDR3 in amino acids: CASSSNTGINGYTF. The CDR3 region has the DNA TGTGCCAGCAGCTCAAACACAGGGATAAATGGCTACACCTTC.

This clone was detected only once. The V gene is TRBV6-1, the J gene TRBJ1-6; the match to TRBD1 covers 12 bases. Per germline, CDR1 MNHNS and CDR2 SASEGT. Trimming took 3 bases from V and 17 from J; bases not matched to a gene: 8. This CDR3 has 14 residues. DNA of the CDR3: TGTGCCAGCAGTGATGGGACAGGGGGCTTCGCAGTCCACTTT. Translated: CASSDGTGGFAVHF.

The chain has TRBV25-1 and TRBJ2-2; D perhaps matches TRBD1 (5 bases). V was trimmed by 2 bases and J by 1 base, leaving 8 bases between them. Germline assignment: CDR1 MGHDK and CDR2 SYGVNS. The CDR3 contains 15 residues. Written as DNA, the CDR3 is TGTGCCAGCAGTGAAAGGGGCCTGAACACCGGGGAGCTGTTTTTT. Translation gives CASSERGLNTGELFF.

This clone was observed a single time. This chain links TRBV5-1 with TRBJ2-5, with D uncertain. The V and J ends lost 0 bases and 2 bases respectively, with 2 bases between them. CDR3 length equals 12 residues. Germline values: CDR1 SGHRS, CDR2 YFSETQ. The CDR3 sequence is CASSLGQETQYF. The DNA of the CDR3 is TGCGCCAGCAGCTTGGGTCAAGAGACCCAGTACTTC.

The J gene is TRBJ2-3, the V gene TRBV7-9, with 10 positions matching TRBD2. The CDR3 length is 18 residues. Per germline, CDR1 SEHNR and CDR2 FQNEAQ (reference sequence). Unmatched junction bases numbered 11, after V lost 1 base and J lost 4 bases. CDR3 loop: CASSLVSLAGVRADTQYF. In DNA form, the CDR3 reads TGTGCCAGCAGCTTAGTAAGCCTAGCGGGAGTTAGAGCAGATACGCAGTATTTT.

V usage is TRBV10-3 and J usage is TRBJ2-2; 7 bases fit TRBD1. Germline lookup yields CDR1 ENHRY and CDR2 SYGVKD. The CDR3 has 15 residues. Germline trimming cut 10 bases from V and 4 bases from J; bases unmatched to any gene: 12. This CDR3 reads CANSPGTASTGELFF. DNA of the CDR3: TGTGCCAACTCTCCCGGGACAGCCAGCACCGGGGAGCTGTTTTTT.

This rearrangement joins TRBV2 to TRBJ1-2; D ambiguous. This CDR3 has 13 amino acids. V dropped 1 base and J dropped 8 bases, with 11 bases sitting between them. Germline CDR1 and CDR2: SNHLY and FYNNEI. This chain's CDR3 is CASSEVWGRGYTF. The CDR3 nucleotides are TGTGCCAGCAGTGAAGTGTGGGGTCGCGGCTACACCTTC.

This clone was seen only a few times. V usage is TRBV7-6 and J usage is TRBJ2-7; D possibly corresponds to TRBD2 (5 bases). From germline, CDR1 is SGHVS and CDR2 FNYEAQ. Deletions cut 2 bases from V and 4 bases from J, with 12 bases between. The CDR3 runs to 14 residues. CDR3 region: CASSLFGGAYEQYV. The CDR3 DNA sequence: TGTGCCAGCAGCTTATTCGGAGGAGCGTACGAGCAGTACGTC.

The chain couples TRBV27 to TRBJ1-1; 8 bases fit TRBD1. Germline-derived CDR1 and CDR2 are MNHEY and SMNVEV (reference sequence). V gave up 6 bases and J gave up 3 bases; unmatched junction bases: 15. This CDR3 contains 17 residues. CDR3 protein: CASRKVAGTGGDTEAFF. The CDR3 DNA is TGTGCCAGCAGGAAAGTAGCGGGGACAGGAGGGGACACTGAAGCTTTCTTT.

This rearrangement joins TRBV5-6 to TRBJ1-2, with 11 nucleotides matching TRBD1. Germline V gene data show CDR1 as SGHDT and CDR2 as YYEEEE. The CDR3 loop spans 16 amino acids. With 0 bases clipped from V and 3 bases from J, the junction kept 4 bases outside the gene matches. As DNA, the CDR3 is TGTGCCAGCAGCTTGGCCGGGACAGGGGGACACTATGGCTACACCTTC. Amino acid sequence: CASSLAGTGGHYGYTF.

This chain connects TRBV11-3 to TRBJ2-1, with 12 bases lining up with TRBD2. J was trimmed by 9 bases and V by 6 bases; bases with no gene match: 3. This CDR3 has 13 amino acids. Germline V lookup: CDR1 SGHNT, CDR2 YENEEA. DNA of the CDR3: TGTGCCAGCAGTCGGACTAGCGGGACTGAGCAGTTCTTC. Translating gives CASSRTSGTEQFF.

This clone was recorded only once. This rearrangement joins TRBV7-9 to TRBJ2-3, with D possibly being TRBD2 (6 bases). The CDR3 loop spans 13 amino acids. Germline CDR1 reads SEHNR; CDR2 reads FQNEAQ (reference sequence). V shed 5 bases and J shed 7 bases, with 13 bases lying between them. As DNA, the CDR3 is TGTGCCAGCAGCCCCGGGGGAGAAAATACGCAGTATTTT. This translates into CASSPGGENTQYF.

The genes are TRBV27 and TRBJ2-1; the D gene is possibly TRBD1 (6 bases). The CDR3 runs to 16 residues. V dropped 6 bases and J dropped 9 bases, with 24 bases sitting between them. Germline V gives CDR1 MNHEY, CDR2 SMNVEV (reference sequence). DNA for the CDR3: TGTGCCAGCAGCCGACCGGAGAGAGGGGGAGTGGCTGAGCAGTTCTTC. Its protein is CASSRPERGGVAEQFF.

The chain is built from TRBV4-1 and TRBJ2-3; D possibly corresponds to TRBD2 (5 bases). The V gene's germline CDR1 is MGHRA and CDR2 YSYEKL. V was cut by 0 bases and J by 4 bases, with 11 bases left in between. This CDR3 is 15 amino acids long. The CDR3 region has the DNA TGCGCCAGCAGCCAAGATTACAGCGGCCCAGATACGCAGTATTTT. Its translation: CASSQDYSGPDTQYF.

This chain joins TRBV5-1 and TRBJ1-1; TRBD1 is a possible D gene (6 bases). The CDR3 runs 14 residues. The ends were cut back, 0 bases at V and 10 bases at J, with 16 bases in the middle. CDR1 is SGHRS and CDR2 is YFSETQ in the germline V gene. The CDR3 is CASSLDIRGAGAFF. In DNA form, the CDR3 reads TGCGCCAGCAGCTTGGATATTCGGGGGGCAGGAGCTTTCTTT.

V usage is TRBV14 and J usage is TRBJ2-1; no definite D call. V was clipped by 1 base and J by 9 bases, with 10 bases between them. Germline V CDR1 and CDR2: SGHDN, FVKESK. This CDR3 has 13 residues. This CDR3 is CASSQVKKGEQFF. CDR3 sequence (DNA): TGTGCCAGCAGCCAAGTAAAAAAGGGTGAGCAGTTCTTC.

The rearrangement uses TRBV2 and TRBJ2-7, with 12 bases identical to TRBD1. Germline V lookup: CDR1 SNHLY, CDR2 FYNNEI. The CDR3 has 14 residues. Germline trimming cut 7 bases from V and 4 bases from J; bases unmatched to any gene: 5. This CDR3 is CASTGQGARYEQYF. The CDR3 DNA follows: TGTGCCAGCACGGGACAGGGGGCTAGGTACGAGCAGTACTTC.

The CDR3 spells CASSWDPGAKNIQYF. The DNA for the CDR3 is TGTGCCAGCAGCTGGGACCCAGGGGCGAAAAACATTCAGTACTTC. The genes are TRBV5-6 and TRBJ2-4; possibly TRBD1 for D (6 bases). CDR1 is SGHDT, CDR2 YYEEEE, per germline. The CDR3 covers 15 residues. Trimming removed 3 bases from V and 4 bases from J, with 14 bases in between.